This T cell receptor (beta chain) was captured by sequencing in a study of T cell responses to AZD1222 COVID-19 vaccine. Overall study results and limits: Repertoire collection took place solely once the T cell response had peaked. With dominance at 160-218 and 743-854, vaccine-associated CD4 TCRs spanned spike.

Germline CDR1 and CDR2: MDHEN and SYDVKM. The length of the CDR3 is 13 residues. The V end was cut by 6 bases, the J end by 0 bases, with 6 bases between. Only in-frame clones appear in the TCRdb table, and some are missing; sequencing was by immunoSEQ multiplex PCR. The data contain 70,000 or so clones, approximately 85% of them singletons. This clone came up once. What it binds is unknown. This material consisted of peripheral blood, taken on day 0 of MenACWY control vaccination. This chain connects TRBV28 to TRBJ1-5; D call uncertain. The receptor comes from an adult in good health. CDR3 amino acids: CASSPRSNQPQHF. CDR3 DNA sequence: TGTGCCAGCAGCCCCCGTAGCAATCAGCCCCAGCATTTT.